The 2 T cell receptor beta chains below all came from one sample that was sequenced in a study of cytomegalovirus exposure and HLA in healthy donors. The PCR made use of 60 Vbeta and 13 Jbeta primers. Sequencing was performed with immunoSEQ multiplex PCR; in TCRdb, only in-frame clones are kept and a portion is missing. Among under 90,000 clones, 70% to 85% were seen once, and the ten largest hold more than 8%. Sequenced: PBMCs. Source of these receptors: a man aged 40-49 years in good health and CMV-seropositive.

The chain has TRBV28 and TRBJ2-5, with TRBD1 matching 11 bases. The CDR3 sequence is 16 residues long. Per the germline V gene, CDR1 is MDHEN and CDR2 is SYDVKM. J was trimmed by 4 bases and V by 5 bases; bases with no gene match: 9. CDR3 loop: CASSPRGQGDGETQYF. In DNA, the CDR3 is TGTGCCAGCAGTCCAAGGGGACAGGGGGATGGAGAGACCCAGTACTTC.

The V call is TRBV20-1, the J call TRBJ1-1; D is unresolved. The CDR3 sequence is 11 residues long. Germline CDR1 DFQATT, CDR2 SNEGSKA (reference sequence). Trimming removed 5 bases at V and 1 base at J, with 5 bases between. The CDR3 here is CSAFKNTEAFF. The CDR3 bases are TGCAGTGCTTTCAAGAACACTGAAGCTTTCTTT.